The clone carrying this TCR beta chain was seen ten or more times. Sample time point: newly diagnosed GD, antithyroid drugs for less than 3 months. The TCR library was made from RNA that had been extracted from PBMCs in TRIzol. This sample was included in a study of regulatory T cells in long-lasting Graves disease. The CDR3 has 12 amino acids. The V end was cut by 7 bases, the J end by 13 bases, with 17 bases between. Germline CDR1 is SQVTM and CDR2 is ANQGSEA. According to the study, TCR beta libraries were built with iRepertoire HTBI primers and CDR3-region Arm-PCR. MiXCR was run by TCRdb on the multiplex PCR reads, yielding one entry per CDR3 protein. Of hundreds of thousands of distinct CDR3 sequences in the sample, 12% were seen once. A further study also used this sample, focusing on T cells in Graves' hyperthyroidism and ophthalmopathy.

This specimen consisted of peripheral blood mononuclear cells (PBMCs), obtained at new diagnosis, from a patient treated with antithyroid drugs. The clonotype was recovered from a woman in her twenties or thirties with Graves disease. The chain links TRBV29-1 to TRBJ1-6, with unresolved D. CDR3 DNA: TGCAGCGCCTGGGTGCGGAGAACGCCCCTCCACTTT. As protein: CSAWVRRTPLHF.